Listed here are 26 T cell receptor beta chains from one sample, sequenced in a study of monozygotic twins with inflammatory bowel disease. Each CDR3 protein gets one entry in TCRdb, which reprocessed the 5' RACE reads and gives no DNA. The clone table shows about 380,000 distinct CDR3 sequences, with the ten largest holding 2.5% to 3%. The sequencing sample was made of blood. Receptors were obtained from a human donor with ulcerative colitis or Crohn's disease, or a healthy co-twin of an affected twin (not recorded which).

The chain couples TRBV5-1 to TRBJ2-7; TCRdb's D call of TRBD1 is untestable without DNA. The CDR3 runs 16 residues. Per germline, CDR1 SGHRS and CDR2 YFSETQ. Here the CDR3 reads CASSLSAGGNIYEQYF.

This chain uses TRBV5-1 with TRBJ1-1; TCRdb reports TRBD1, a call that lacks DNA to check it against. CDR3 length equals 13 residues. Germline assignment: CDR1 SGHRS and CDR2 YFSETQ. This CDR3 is CASSFDSRGVAFF.

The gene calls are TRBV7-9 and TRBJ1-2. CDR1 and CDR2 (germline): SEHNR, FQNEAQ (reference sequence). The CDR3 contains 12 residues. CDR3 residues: CAIDPERYGYTF.

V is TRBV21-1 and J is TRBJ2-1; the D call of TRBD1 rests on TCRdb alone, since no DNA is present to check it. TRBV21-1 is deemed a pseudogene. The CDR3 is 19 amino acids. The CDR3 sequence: CASSNNDPINWGFYNEQFF.

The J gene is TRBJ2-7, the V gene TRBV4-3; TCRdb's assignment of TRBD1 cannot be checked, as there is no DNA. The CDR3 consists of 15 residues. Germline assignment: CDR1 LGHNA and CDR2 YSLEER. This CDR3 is CASSQERTGFYEQYF.

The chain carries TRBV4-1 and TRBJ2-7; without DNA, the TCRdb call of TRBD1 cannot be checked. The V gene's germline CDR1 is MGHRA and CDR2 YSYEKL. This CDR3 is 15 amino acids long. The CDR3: CASSQDRVKFYEQYF.

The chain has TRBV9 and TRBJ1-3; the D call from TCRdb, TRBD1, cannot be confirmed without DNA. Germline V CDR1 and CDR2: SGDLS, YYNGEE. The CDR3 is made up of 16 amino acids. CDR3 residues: CASNSGQIYSGNTIYF.

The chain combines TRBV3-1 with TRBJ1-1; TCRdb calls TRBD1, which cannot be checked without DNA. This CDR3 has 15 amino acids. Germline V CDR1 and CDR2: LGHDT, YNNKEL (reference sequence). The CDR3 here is CASSQQQGYLTEAFF.

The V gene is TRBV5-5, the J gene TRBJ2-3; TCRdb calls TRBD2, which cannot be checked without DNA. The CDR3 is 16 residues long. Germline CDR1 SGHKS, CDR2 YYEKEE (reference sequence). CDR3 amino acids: CASSLSGGTSTDTQYF.

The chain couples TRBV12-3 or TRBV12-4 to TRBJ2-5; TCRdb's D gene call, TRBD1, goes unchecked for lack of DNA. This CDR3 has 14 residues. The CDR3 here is CASSFVQGGETQYF.

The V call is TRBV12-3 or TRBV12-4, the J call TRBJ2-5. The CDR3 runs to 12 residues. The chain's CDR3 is CASSLLPETQYF.

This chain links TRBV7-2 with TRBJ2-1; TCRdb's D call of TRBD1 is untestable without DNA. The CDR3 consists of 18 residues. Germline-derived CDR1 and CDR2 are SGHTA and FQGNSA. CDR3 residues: CASSPGHGPKSSYNEQFF.

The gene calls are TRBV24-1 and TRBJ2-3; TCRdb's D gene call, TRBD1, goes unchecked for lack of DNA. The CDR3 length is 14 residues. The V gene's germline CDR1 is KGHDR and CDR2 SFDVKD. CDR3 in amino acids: CATSDRRGADTQYF.

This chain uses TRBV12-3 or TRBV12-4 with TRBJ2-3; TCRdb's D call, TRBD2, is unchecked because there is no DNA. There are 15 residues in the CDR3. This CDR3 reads CASSLGLDFTDTQYF.

The CDR3 sequence is CASSYQGGGYGYTF. This chain connects TRBV6-5 to TRBJ1-2; the TRBD1 assignment by TCRdb is unverifiable without DNA. CDR1 MNHEY and CDR2 SVGAGI come from the germline V gene. The CDR3 is 14 amino acids.

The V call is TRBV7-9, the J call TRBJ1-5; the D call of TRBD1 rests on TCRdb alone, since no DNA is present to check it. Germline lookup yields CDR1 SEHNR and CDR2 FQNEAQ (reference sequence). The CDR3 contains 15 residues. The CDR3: CASSLWMGTTEPQHF. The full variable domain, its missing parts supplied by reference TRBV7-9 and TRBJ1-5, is DTGVSQNPRHKITKRGQNVTFRCDPISEHNRLYWYRQTLGQGPEFLTYFQNEAQLEKSRLLSDRFSAERPKGSFSTLEIQRTEQGDSAMYLCASSLWMGTTEPQHFGDGTRLSIL.

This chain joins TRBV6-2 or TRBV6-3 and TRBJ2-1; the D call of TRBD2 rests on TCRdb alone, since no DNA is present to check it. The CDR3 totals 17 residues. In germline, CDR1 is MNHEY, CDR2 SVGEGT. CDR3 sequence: CASSPWTSGARAGEQFF.

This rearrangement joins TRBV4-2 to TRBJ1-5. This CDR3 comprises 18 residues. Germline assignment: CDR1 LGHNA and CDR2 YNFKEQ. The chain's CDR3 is CASSKQGAAAYSNQPQHF.

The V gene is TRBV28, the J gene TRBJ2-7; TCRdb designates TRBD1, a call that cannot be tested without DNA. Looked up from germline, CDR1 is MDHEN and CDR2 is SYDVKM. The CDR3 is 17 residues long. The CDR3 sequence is CASSSRFAGQGDTREYF.

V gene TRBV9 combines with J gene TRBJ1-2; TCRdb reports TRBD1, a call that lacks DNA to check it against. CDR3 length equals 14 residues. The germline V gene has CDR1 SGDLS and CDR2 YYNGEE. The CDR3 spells CASSVDPGQLGYTF.

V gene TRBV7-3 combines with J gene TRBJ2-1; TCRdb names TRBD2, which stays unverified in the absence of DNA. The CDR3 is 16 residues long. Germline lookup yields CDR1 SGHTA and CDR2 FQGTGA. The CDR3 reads CASSFQGATLSGEQFF. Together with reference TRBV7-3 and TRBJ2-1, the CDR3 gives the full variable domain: GAGVSQTPSNKVTEKGKYVELRCDPISGHTALYWYRQSLGQGPEFLIYFQGTGAADDSGLPNDRFFAVRPEGSVSTLKIQRTERGDSAVYLCASSFQGATLSGEQFFGPGTRLTVL.

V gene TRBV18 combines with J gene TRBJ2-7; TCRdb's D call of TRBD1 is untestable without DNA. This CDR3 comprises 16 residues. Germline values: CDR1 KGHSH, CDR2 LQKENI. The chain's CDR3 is CASSLLLSETGDEQYF.

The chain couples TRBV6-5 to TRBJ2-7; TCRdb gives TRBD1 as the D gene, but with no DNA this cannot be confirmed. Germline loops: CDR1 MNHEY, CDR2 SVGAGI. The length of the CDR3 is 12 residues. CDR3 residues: CASSGQRYEQYF.

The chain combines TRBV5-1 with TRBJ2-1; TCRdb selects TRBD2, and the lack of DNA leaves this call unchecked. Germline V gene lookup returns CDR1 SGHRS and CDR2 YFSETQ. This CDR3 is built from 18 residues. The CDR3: CASSLEGSLPVSYNEQFF. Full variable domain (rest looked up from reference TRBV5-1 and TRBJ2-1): KAGVTQTPRYLIKTRGQQVTLSCSPISGHRSVSWYQQTPGQGLQFLFEYFSETQRNKGNFPGRFSGRQFSNSRSEMNVSTLELGDSALYLCASSLEGSLPVSYNEQFFGPGTRLTVL.

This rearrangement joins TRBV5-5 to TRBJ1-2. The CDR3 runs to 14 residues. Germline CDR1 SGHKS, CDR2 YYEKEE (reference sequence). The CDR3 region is CASSLGQPLSGYTF.

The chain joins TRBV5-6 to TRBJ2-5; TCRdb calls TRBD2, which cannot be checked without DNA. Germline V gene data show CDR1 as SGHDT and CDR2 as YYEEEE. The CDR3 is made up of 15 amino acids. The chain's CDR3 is CASSLTLAGVETQYF.